This entry lists 15 T cell receptor beta chains sequenced from one sample in a study of shared clonotypes between healthy human individuals. TCRdb's copy holds only in-frame clones and misses some; the assay was immunoSEQ multiplex PCR. The table includes approximately 2,300,000 clones, just under 95% detected once. The specimen was naive CD4+ T cells from PBMCs. Subset described: CD45RA+ positively selected. The receptors derive from a man aged 18-30 years in good health. Some clones in this sample may be carry-over from other donors' samples.

The chain joins TRBV18 to TRBJ2-7; D call uncertain. V lost 0 bases and J lost 0, with 3 bases in between. Germline loops: CDR1 KGHSH, CDR2 LQKENI. This CDR3 comprises 13 residues. As DNA, the CDR3 is TGTGCCAGCTCACCACCCCCCTCCTACGAGCAGTACTTC. As protein: CASSPPPSYEQYF.

The genes are TRBV5-1 and TRBJ2-5, with TRBD2 matching over 7 bases. In germline, CDR1 is SGHRS, CDR2 YFSETQ. The CDR3 has 15 residues. The V gene end was trimmed by 1 base and the J gene end by 5 bases; junction bases not matched to a gene: 8. This CDR3 reads CASSLMTGEGETQYF. The CDR3 nucleotides are TGCGCCAGCAGCTTGATGACCGGGGAGGGGGAGACCCAGTACTTC.

V gene TRBV2 combines with J gene TRBJ1-4, with 7 bases lining up with TRBD1. Trimming cost V 6 bases and J 6 bases; bases outside gene matches: 13. The CDR3 length is 16 residues. Germline V gene lookup returns CDR1 SNHLY and CDR2 FYNNEI. In DNA, the CDR3 is TGTGCCAGCAGAAACCCAAGACAGGGCGGGGATGAAAAACTGTTTTTT. Translation: CASRNPRQGGDEKLFF. The full variable domain, completed using reference TRBV2 and TRBJ1-4, is EPEVTQTPSHQVTQMGQEVILRCVPISNHLYFYWYRQILGQKVEFLVSFYNNEISEKSEIFDDQFSVERPDGSNFTLKIRSTKLEDSAMYFCASRNPRQGGDEKLFFGSGTQLSVL.

The CDR3, as DNA: TGTGCCAGCTCACCAGACAGACTCAATCAGCCCCAGCATTTT. It is translated as CASSPDRLNQPQHF. This chain links TRBV18 with TRBJ1-5, with D maybe TRBD1 (5 bases). Trimming pared 2 bases from V and 3 bases from J, leaving 8 bases between. CDR1 and CDR2 from the germline V gene are KGHSH and LQKENI. The CDR3 covers 14 residues.

The V gene is TRBV7-2, the J gene TRBJ2-4; D could derive from TRBD1 or TRBD2 (5 bases each). CDR1 and CDR2 (germline): SGHTA, FQGNSA. This CDR3 contains 15 residues. V shed 5 bases and J shed 0 bases, with 11 bases lying between them. The CDR3 DNA reads TGTGCCAGCAGCGGGACGGTTCTAGCCAAAAACATTCAGTACTTC. Its protein is CASSGTVLAKNIQYF.

This clone is a singleton in its sample. This chain's CDR3 is CASSTGGYGYTF. In DNA, the CDR3 is TGTGCCAGCAGCACCGGCGGGTATGGCTACACCTTC. This rearrangement joins TRBV5-6 to TRBJ1-2; D ambiguous. The CDR3 sequence is 12 residues long. The V gene lost 4 bases and the J gene lost 5 bases, with 9 bases spanning the gap. CDR1 and CDR2 from the germline V gene are SGHDT and YYEEEE.

The V and J genes are TRBV6-5 and TRBJ1-2, with 12 bases identical to TRBD1. The CDR3 contains 15 residues. Germline V gene sequence: CDR1 MNHEY, CDR2 SVGAGI. J lost 5 bases, V lost 5 bases, and 6 bases had no gene match. The DNA of the CDR3 is TGTGCCAGCAGTCCCGGGACAGGGGGCAAGTATGGCTACACCTTC. Amino acid sequence: CASSPGTGGKYGYTF.

A remark on this clone: The same CDR3 arises from other DNA sequences in this sample as well. The chain carries TRBV9 and TRBJ1-2; D remains ambiguous. Looked up from germline, CDR1 is SGDLS and CDR2 is YYNGEE. This CDR3 region has 14 residues. The V gene lost 2 bases and the J gene lost 0 bases, with 8 bases spanning the gap. CDR3 region: CASSVSGANYGYTF. CDR3 coding DNA: TGTGCCAGCAGCGTGTCAGGAGCTAACTATGGCTACACCTTC. Combining the CDR3 with reference TRBV9 and TRBJ1-2 gives the whole variable domain DSGVTQTPKHLITATGQRVTLRCSPRSGDLSVYWYQQSLDQGLQFLIQYYNGEERAKGNILERFSAQQFPDLHSELNLSSLELGDSALYFCASSVSGANYGYTFGSGTRLTVV.

V and J are TRBV5-1 and TRBJ1-1; a weak D match, TRBD1 (6 bases). Germline CDR1 is SGHRS and CDR2 is YFSETQ. Trimming left V 1 base short and J 5 bases short, with 24 bases between. This CDR3 region has 18 residues. The CDR3 sequence is CASSLYGGASTSGTEAFF. The CDR3 DNA sequence: TGCGCCAGCAGCTTGTATGGGGGCGCGAGTACCTCGGGGACTGAAGCTTTCTTT.

The V call is TRBV4-1, the J call TRBJ2-2; TRBD2 might be the D (6 bases). The CDR3 extends over 19 amino acids. The germline V gene encodes CDR1 MGHRA and CDR2 YSYEKL. Trimming left V 4 bases short and J 3 bases short, with 24 bases between. As DNA, the CDR3 is TGCGCCAGCAGCCGATATGGGGGAAGGAATAGCGGCTACACCGGGGAGCTGTTTTTT. Encoded protein: CASSRYGGRNSGYTGELFF.

This chain links TRBV5-4 with TRBJ1-2; D is uncertain. Trimming left V 2 bases short and J 8 bases short, with 10 bases between. The germline gives CDR1 SGHNT, CDR2 YYREEE (reference sequence). CDR3 length: 12 amino acids. The CDR3 loop is CASSLPDGGYTF. The DNA for the CDR3 is TGTGCCAGCAGCTTACCGGACGGCGGCTACACCTTC. The whole variable domain, filled in from reference TRBV5-4 and TRBJ1-2, reads ETGVTQSPTHLIKTRGQQVTLRCSSQSGHNTVSWYQQALGQGPQFIFQYYREEENGRGNFPPRFSGLQFPNYSSELNVNALELDDSALYLCASSLPDGGYTFGSGTRLTVV.

As to this clone: This specimen includes other DNA sequences encoding the same CDR3. The gene calls are TRBV18 and TRBJ2-7; D might be TRBD2 (5 bases). This CDR3 has 13 amino acids. CDR1 and CDR2 from the germline V gene are KGHSH and LQKENI. Between the trimmed V and J ends, which lost 5 bases and 2 bases, there was a span of 10 bases. This CDR3 reads CASSRTGTYEQYF. The DNA for the CDR3 is TGTGCCAGCTCAAGGACGGGAACCTACGAGCAGTACTTC.

This clone was detected once. Different DNA sequences within this sample yield the same CDR3. This chain joins TRBV2 and TRBJ1-1; a weak D match, TRBD1 (6 bases). The germline V gene has CDR1 SNHLY and CDR2 FYNNEI. This CDR3 comprises 13 residues. The V end was cut by 4 bases, the J end by 6 bases, with 12 bases between. The CDR3 DNA sequence: TGTGCCAGCAGTGTCTTGGGGGCGGCTGAAGCTTTCTTT. Amino acids: CASSVLGAAEAFF.

J is TRBJ2-1 and V is TRBV5-1; 7 bases fit TRBD1. The V segment lost 4 bases and the J segment 3 bases; nucleotides outside the gene matches: 4. The germline V gene has CDR1 SGHRS and CDR2 YFSETQ. The CDR3 is made up of 14 amino acids. The CDR3, as DNA: TGCGCCAGCAGCCTACAGGGGAACTACAATGAGCAGTTCTTC. It codes for CASSLQGNYNEQFF. The variable domain in full, completed from reference TRBV5-1 and TRBJ2-1, reads KAGVTQTPRYLIKTRGQQVTLSCSPISGHRSVSWYQQTPGQGLQFLFEYFSETQRNKGNFPGRFSGRQFSNSRSEMNVSTLELGDSALYLCASSLQGNYNEQFFGPGTRLTVL.

A single count supports this clone. V and J are TRBV28 and TRBJ1-4; D is unclear. The germline V gene has CDR1 MDHEN and CDR2 SYDVKM. The CDR3 consists of 12 residues. V was pared by 6 bases and J by 10 bases, with 12 bases between. For the CDR3, the DNA is TGTGCCAGCAGCTTACAATCCGGAAAACTGTTTTTT. Its protein is CASSLQSGKLFF.